The rows below give T cell receptor beta chains drawn from one sample of a study of shared clonotypes between healthy human individuals. TCRdb's copy holds only in-frame clones and misses some; the assay was immunoSEQ multiplex PCR. The sample lists about 330,000 clones, about nine tenths occurring once. The sample was memory CD8+ T cells sorted from blood. These receptors all stem from a man aged 18-30 years in good health. Each CDR3 is given without its conserved first and last residue. Clone size is shown for a subset of rows, as once, few, many or a class of expanded clone.

CDR3aa | abundance | len | v_gene
AGGESYEQY | once | 9 | TRBV6-1
ASNPTALSYEQY | - | 12 | TRBV27
ASSALSSGGAGTDTQY | - | 16 | TRBV6-1
ASSGQANTEAF | - | 11 | TRBV27
ARDRDSHSGANVLT | few | 14 | TRBV2
ASSESGPENKRTGELF | - | 16 | TRBV10-2
ASSPSRGNTYNEQF | - | 14 | TRBV27
ATSRGEGLDDYEQY | - | 14 | TRBV15
ATSIGTQGDTQY | - | 12 | TRBV15
ASSQILSGASTDTQY | - | 15 | TRBV4-1
ASRSNSYNSPLH | - | 12 | TRBV27
ASSNRQGINTEAF | - | 13 | TRBV9
ASSLGGQPQH | - | 10 | TRBV14
ASSSSGTSGVTGLNEQF | - | 17 | TRBV5-1
AIRTASYEQY | many | 10 | TRBV10-3
ASSLGPSGGFMEKLF | - | 15 | TRBV5-1
ASSYGTGLTEAF | - | 12 | TRBV6-5
ASSLGRGLAYEQY | - | 13 | TRBV28
ASSLSPGEVETQY | - | 13 | TRBV5-1
ASRELAGGITDTQY | - | 14 | TRBV2
ASIQRGAVDIQY | - | 12 | TRBV28
ASSLEIDGTEWWNNEQF | - | 17 | TRBV7-8
ASSLFSTDGGASYEQY | - | 16 | TRBV5-1
ASSADRPYTGELF | - | 13 | TRBV5-1
ASSYSTGWDTQY | - | 12 | TRBV6-5
ASSFPGVKGAQDTQY | - | 15 | TRBV13
ASSRTNTEAF | - | 10 | TRBV7-9
AWESGTRTYEQY | once | 12 | TRBV30
ASSQVGLSNTEAF | - | 13 | TRBV4-1
ASSLPGHSNSPLH | - | 13 | TRBV7-9
ASSVVQGGEAF | once | 11 | TRBV9
ARGRRIKRGRTDTQY | - | 15 | TRBV28
ASSLRLNYGYT | - | 11 | TRBV4-1
ASLAEPSTDTQY | - | 12 | TRBV7-6